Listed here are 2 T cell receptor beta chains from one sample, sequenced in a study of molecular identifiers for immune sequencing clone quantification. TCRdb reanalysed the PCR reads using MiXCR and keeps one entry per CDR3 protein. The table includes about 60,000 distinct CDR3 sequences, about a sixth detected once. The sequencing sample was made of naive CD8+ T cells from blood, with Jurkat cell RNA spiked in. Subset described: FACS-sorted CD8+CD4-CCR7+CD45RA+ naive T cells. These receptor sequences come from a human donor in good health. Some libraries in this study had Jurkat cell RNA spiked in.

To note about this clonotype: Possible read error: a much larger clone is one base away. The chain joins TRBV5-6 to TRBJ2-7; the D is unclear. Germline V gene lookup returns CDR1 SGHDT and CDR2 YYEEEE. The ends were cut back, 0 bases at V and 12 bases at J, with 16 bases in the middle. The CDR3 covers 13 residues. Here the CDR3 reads CASSLGSGATGYF. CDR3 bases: TGTGCCAGCAGCTTGGGTTCTGGCGCGACGGGGTACTTC.

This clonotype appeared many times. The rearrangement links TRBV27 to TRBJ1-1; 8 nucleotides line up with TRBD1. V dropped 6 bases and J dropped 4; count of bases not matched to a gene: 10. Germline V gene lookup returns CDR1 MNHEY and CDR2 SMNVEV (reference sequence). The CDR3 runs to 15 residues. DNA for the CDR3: TGTGCCAGCAGCTCCGATCAGGGGGCAAGCACTGAAGCTTTCTTT. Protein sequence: CASSSDQGASTEAFF.